This TCR beta chain was sequenced for a study of T-cell reconstitution after alpha-beta-depleted transplantation in children. Study findings and constraints: As was reported, about two months after transplant, alpha-beta T cells came from several hundred expanded graft clones. Surviving thymic progenitors and recipient T cells were the source of high TCRbeta diversity at day 60 in some patients. A year post-transplant, T-cell counts and diversity derived mostly from newly produced T cells.

Library preparation (for TCRbeta) was performed with unique molecular identifiers. TCRdb independently ran MiXCR on the PCR reads; one entry per CDR3 protein. The table shows 440,000 or so distinct CDR3 sequences, with 43% occurring only once. This clonotype came up many times. Its specificity is unknown. The sample here was PBMCs, taken before TCRalphabeta/CD19-depleted stem cell transplant. The sequence was obtained from a girl aged 2-15 years with aplastic anemia, due to receive a stem cell transplant.

In nucleotides, the CDR3 is TGCAGTGCTAGTAGGGACAGGGGCCAAGAGACCCAGTACTTC. Amino acids: CSASRDRGQETQYF. The chain employs TRBV20-1 and TRBJ2-5; TRBD1 matches 10 bases. J lost 1 base, V lost 3 bases, and 2 bases had no gene match. This CDR3 region has 14 residues. Germline CDR1 DFQATT, CDR2 SNEGSKA (reference sequence).